The clone carrying this T cell receptor (beta chain) was counted at least ten times. Its target is not known. These data are taken from a study of regulatory T cells in long-lasting Graves disease. Deletions cut 1 base from V and 3 bases from J, with 10 bases between. Germline CDR1 reads SNHLY; CDR2 reads FYNNEI. The CDR3 spans 15 residues. Sample time point: persistent/refractory GD, antithyroid drugs over 5 years with positive TRAb. The authors made the TCR library using RNA they extracted from PBMCs. General study results and limits: New patients shared fewer public clonotypes (approximately 1,000) than persistent patients did (fewer than 3,000).

Building the TCR beta libraries relied on iRepertoire HTBI primers, and CDR3 regions underwent Arm-PCR. TCRdb independently ran MiXCR on the multiplex PCR reads; one entry per CDR3 protein. The profile shows approximately 400,000 distinct CDR3 sequences, 23% of them singletons. Material: peripheral blood mononuclear cells (PBMCs), obtained when the disease was refractory, from a patient treated with antithyroid drugs. The genes are TRBV2 and TRBJ1-5; tentatively, D is TRBD1 (6 bases). This sequence originates from a female donor with Graves disease. The CDR3 DNA sequence: TGTGCCAGCAGTGAAGATTGGACAGCCAATCAGCCCCAGCATTTT. Protein: CASSEDWTANQPQHF.